At least ten counts were recorded for the clone carrying this T cell receptor beta chain. What it recognizes is unknown. Unique molecular identifiers were added to individual cDNA molecules. TCRdb redid the calling of the 5' RACE reads with MiXCR, one entry per CDR3 protein. The sample yields 50,000 to 60,000 distinct CDR3 sequences, around 10% seen once. The entry originates in a study of early T cells in non-severe SARS-CoV-2 infection. Across the whole study: Bulk RNA taken from unsorted whole blood was sequenced, leaving chains unpaired. Whole-study results and caveats: Anti-spike CD8 responses were favored in VDJdb matching, and private and CD4 specificities were missed.

CDR3 size: 13 residues. V dropped 4 bases and J dropped 8 bases, with 12 bases sitting between them. CDR1 is LGHDT, CDR2 YNNKEL, per germline (reference sequence). Sequencing was done on a sample of whole blood. The V and J genes are TRBV3-1 and TRBJ2-1; maybe TRBD2 (6 bases). The clonotype comes from an adult who was a healthcare worker with PCR-confirmed SARS-CoV-2 infection or an uninfected control (not recorded which). The CDR3 here is CASSLGEADEQFF. CDR3 DNA sequence: TGTGCCAGCAGCCTGGGGGAGGCTGATGAGCAGTTCTTC.